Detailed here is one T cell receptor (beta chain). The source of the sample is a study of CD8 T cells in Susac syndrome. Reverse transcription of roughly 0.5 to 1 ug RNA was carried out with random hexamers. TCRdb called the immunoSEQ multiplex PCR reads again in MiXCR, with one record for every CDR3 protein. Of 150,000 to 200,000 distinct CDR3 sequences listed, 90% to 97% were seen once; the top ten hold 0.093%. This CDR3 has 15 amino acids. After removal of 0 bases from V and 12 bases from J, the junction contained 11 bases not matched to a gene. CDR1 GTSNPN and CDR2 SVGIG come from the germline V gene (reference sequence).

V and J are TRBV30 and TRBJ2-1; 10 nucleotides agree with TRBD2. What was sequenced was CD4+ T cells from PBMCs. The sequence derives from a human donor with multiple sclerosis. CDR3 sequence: CAWSVGIAGGLGQFF. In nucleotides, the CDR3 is TGTGCCTGGAGTGTCGGGATAGCGGGGGGCCTGGGGCAGTTCTTC.